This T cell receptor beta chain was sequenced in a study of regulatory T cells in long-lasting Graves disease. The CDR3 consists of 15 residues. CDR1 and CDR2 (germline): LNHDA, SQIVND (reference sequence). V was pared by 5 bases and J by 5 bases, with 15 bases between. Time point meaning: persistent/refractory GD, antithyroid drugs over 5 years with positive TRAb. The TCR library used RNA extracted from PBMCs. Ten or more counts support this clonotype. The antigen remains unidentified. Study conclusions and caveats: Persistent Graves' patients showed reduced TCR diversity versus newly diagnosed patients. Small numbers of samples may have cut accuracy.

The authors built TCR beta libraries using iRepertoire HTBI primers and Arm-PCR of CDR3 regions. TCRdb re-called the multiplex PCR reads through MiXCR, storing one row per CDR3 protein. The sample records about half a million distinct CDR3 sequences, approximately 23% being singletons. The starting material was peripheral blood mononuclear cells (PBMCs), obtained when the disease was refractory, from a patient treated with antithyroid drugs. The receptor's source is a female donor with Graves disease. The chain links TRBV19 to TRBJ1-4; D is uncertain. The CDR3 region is CASSVDRIRNEKLFF. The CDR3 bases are TGTGCCAGTAGTGTGGACCGAATCAGGAATGAAAAACTGTTTTTT.